The 26 T cell receptor beta chains below all came from one sample that was sequenced in a study of shared clonotypes between healthy human individuals. Measured with immunoSEQ multiplex PCR; TCRdb has only the in-frame clones, and not every one. The sample has 1.5 million to 2.5 million clones, approximately 94% seen once. CD8 cells classed as naive were CD45RO-negative and positively selected for CCR7, excluding terminally differentiated effector memory CD45RA+ cells. Specimen: naive CD8+ T cells sorted from blood. The receptors here all came from a man between 18 and 35 years old in good health.

V usage is TRBV19 and J usage is TRBJ2-7, with D possibly being TRBD1 (6 bases). Germline values: CDR1 LNHDA, CDR2 SQIVND (reference sequence). Trimming took 3 bases from V and 0 from J, leaving 9 bases between them. This CDR3 spans 14 amino acids. CDR3 sequence: CASSIKDSSYEQYF. DNA of the CDR3: TGTGCCAGTAGTATTAAGGACAGCTCCTACGAGCAGTACTTC.

V is TRBV4-3 and J is TRBJ2-5; 8 bases match TRBD1. The length of the CDR3 is 15 residues. V was pared by 1 base and J by 5 bases, with 6 bases of the junction left unmatched. Germline CDR1 and CDR2: LGHNA and YSLEER. CDR3 amino acids: CASSQATGVGETQYF. The CDR3 region has the DNA TGCGCCAGCAGCCAAGCGACAGGGGTTGGGGAGACCCAGTACTTC.

The chain employs TRBV15 and TRBJ2-1, with 8 bases identical to TRBD1. CDR3 length: 16 amino acids. Trimming took 0 bases from V and 7 from J; bases not matched to a gene: 8. Germline values: CDR1 LNHNV, CDR2 YYDKDF (reference sequence). CDR3 loop: CATSREGGTGDNEQFF. The CDR3 region has the DNA TGTGCCACCAGCAGAGAAGGTGGGACAGGTGATAATGAGCAGTTCTTC.

The V and J genes are TRBV27 and TRBJ1-1; D call uncertain. This CDR3 comprises 12 residues. V was pared by 8 bases and J by 2 bases, with 9 bases between. Per the germline V gene, CDR1 is MNHEY and CDR2 is SMNVEV (reference sequence). The CDR3 DNA reads TGTGCCAGCGGTCCGATAAACACTGAAGCTTTCTTT. Translating it yields CASGPINTEAFF.

This chain joins TRBV9 and TRBJ1-1; no clear D. Germline assignment: CDR1 SGDLS and CDR2 YYNGEE. The CDR3 consists of 16 residues. V lost 0 bases, J lost 1 base, and 13 bases lay in between. CDR3 in amino acids: CASSVATSLTNTEAFF. CDR3 DNA: TGTGCCAGCAGCGTAGCTACGTCACTTACGAACACTGAAGCTTTCTTT.

The chain couples TRBV7-8 to TRBJ2-7; D is unclear. The CDR3 is 13 amino acids. CDR1 is SGHVS, CDR2 FQNEAQ, per germline. V was shortened by 2 bases and J by 2 bases, with 7 bases between the two germline ends. CDR3 residues: CASSLIPTYEQYF. The DNA of the CDR3 is TGTGCCAGCAGCTTAATACCCACCTACGAGCAGTACTTC.

This clone was seen only once. The V gene is TRBV9, the J gene TRBJ1-2; no clear D. Per germline, CDR1 SGDLS and CDR2 YYNGEE. V shed 0 bases and J shed 1 base, with 19 bases lying between them. The CDR3 is made up of 18 amino acids. The CDR3 sequence: CASSVGQREDFVNYGYTF. The CDR3 nucleotides are TGTGCCAGCAGCGTAGGGCAGAGAGAAGACTTCGTTAACTATGGCTACACCTTC.

The J gene is TRBJ2-7, the V gene TRBV6-6; tentatively, D is TRBD2 (5 bases). The V and J ends lost 0 bases and 6 bases respectively, with 9 bases between them. This CDR3 spans 13 amino acids. Germline CDR1 is MNHNY and CDR2 is SVGAGI (reference sequence). This CDR3 is CASSYSASGEQYF. The CDR3, as DNA: TGTGCCAGCAGTTACTCTGCAAGCGGCGAGCAGTACTTC.

This rearrangement joins TRBV5-1 to TRBJ2-5; the D is unclear. The CDR3 consists of 13 residues. V lost 0 bases to trimming and J lost 5 bases, with 8 bases between them. Germline values: CDR1 SGHRS, CDR2 YFSETQ. In nucleotides, the CDR3 is TGCGCCAGCAGCTTGGTGATTGGGGAGACCCAGTACTTC. This codes for CASSLVIGETQYF.

The chain carries TRBV5-1 and TRBJ2-5, with no clear D. Trimming removed 2 bases at V and 2 bases at J, with 10 bases between. CDR3 length: 14 amino acids. From germline, CDR1 is SGHRS and CDR2 YFSETQ. This chain's CDR3 is CASSFGPLQETQYF. CDR3 bases: TGCGCCAGCAGCTTCGGTCCGTTACAAGAGACCCAGTACTTC.

J is TRBJ2-5 and V is TRBV13; 7 nucleotides agree with TRBD2. The CDR3 is 15 residues long. Germline-derived CDR1 and CDR2 are PRHDT and FYEKMQ (reference sequence). Trimming removed 2 bases from V and 1 base from J; junction bases left unmatched: 4. CDR3 DNA: TGTGCCAGCAGCTTAAGGGAGGGGCTCCAAGAGACCCAGTACTTC. Residues: CASSLREGLQETQYF. Together with reference TRBV13 and TRBJ2-5, the CDR3 gives the full variable domain: AAGVIQSPRHLIKEKRETATLKCYPIPRHDTVYWYQQGPGQDPQFLISFYEKMQSDKGSIPDRFSAQQFSDYHSELNMSSLELGDSALYFCASSLREGLQETQYFGPGTRLLVL.

V is TRBV27 and J is TRBJ2-3; 13 nucleotides line up with TRBD2. CDR1 and CDR2 from the germline V gene are MNHEY and SMNVEV (reference sequence). The CDR3 is made up of 17 amino acids. The V segment lost 3 bases and the J segment 7 bases; nucleotides outside the gene matches: 10. The CDR3 is CASSLGLLAGGLYTQYF. The DNA for the CDR3 is TGTGCCAGCAGTTTGGGACTACTAGCGGGGGGGTTATATACGCAGTATTTT.

The chain uses TRBV7-2 and TRBJ2-1; D might be TRBD1 (6 bases). The germline V and J ends were trimmed by 2 bases and 4 bases, with 21 bases remaining between them. The germline V gene encodes CDR1 SGHTA and CDR2 FQGNSA. The CDR3 length is 18 residues. The CDR3 sequence: CASSLNGLRTELYNEQFF. In nucleotides, the CDR3 is TGTGCCAGCAGCTTAAATGGATTGAGGACAGAACTATACAATGAGCAGTTCTTC.

This chain joins TRBV19 and TRBJ1-5; D gene unclear. Germline CDR1 and CDR2: LNHDA and SQIVND (reference sequence). The CDR3 loop spans 14 amino acids. V was trimmed by 4 bases and J by 6 bases, leaving 13 bases between them. CDR3 coding DNA: TGTGCCAGTAGTAATCTAGGGTTTGGTCAGCCCCAGCATTTT. Its protein is CASSNLGFGQPQHF.

The V call is TRBV13, the J call TRBJ1-2; possibly TRBD1 for D (5 bases). The germline V and J ends were trimmed by 5 bases and 4 bases, with 20 bases remaining between them. The germline V gene encodes CDR1 PRHDT and CDR2 FYEKMQ (reference sequence). The CDR3 extends over 16 amino acids. The CDR3 sequence: CASSRRLGEMGYGYTF. In nucleotides, the CDR3 is TGTGCCAGCAGCCGGAGATTGGGGGAGATGGGCTATGGCTACACCTTC.

This chain connects TRBV27 to TRBJ1-4; the match to TRBD1 covers 12 bases. With 5 bases clipped from V and 6 bases from J, the junction kept 7 bases outside the gene matches. This CDR3 has 16 amino acids. The germline CDR1 and CDR2 sequences are MNHEY and SMNVEV (reference sequence). For the CDR3, the DNA is TGTGCCAGCAGTCCAGGGACAGGGGGCAAGGATGAAAAACTGTTTTTT. Translated: CASSPGTGGKDEKLFF.

The V and J genes are TRBV7-9 and TRBJ1-5; TRBD1 is a possible D gene (5 bases). The CDR3 is made up of 13 amino acids. Per germline, CDR1 SEHNR and CDR2 FQNEAQ (reference sequence). V was clipped by 4 bases and J by 2 bases, with 6 bases between them. Here the CDR3 reads CASSWDGNQPQHF. Written as DNA, the CDR3 is TGTGCCAGCAGCTGGGACGGCAATCAGCCCCAGCATTTT.

The chain employs TRBV5-6 and TRBJ2-5; D ambiguous. The CDR3 runs to 16 residues. CDR1 is SGHDT, CDR2 YYEEEE, per germline. V was shortened by 6 bases and J by 5 bases, with 23 bases between the two germline ends. The CDR3 coding sequence is TGTGCCAGCATCTCACTGGCCATCCCGTTTGTGGAGACCCAGTACTTC. Translation: CASISLAIPFVETQYF.

The V gene is TRBV5-8, the J gene TRBJ2-4, with 13 bases fitting TRBD2. This CDR3 spans 18 amino acids. The germline V gene encodes CDR1 SGHTS and CDR2 YDEGEE. Trimming removed 3 bases from V and 8 bases from J; junction bases left unmatched: 14. DNA for the CDR3: TGTGCCAGCAGCTCGGACTTACTAGCGGGGGGGCCTGTGGACATTCAGTACTTC. Its protein product is CASSSDLLAGGPVDIQYF. The variable domain in full, completed from reference TRBV5-8 and TRBJ2-4, reads EAGVTQSPTHLIKTRGQQATLRCSPISGHTSVYWYQQALGLGLQFLLWYDEGEERNRGNFPPRFSGRQFPNYSSELNVNALELEDSALYLCASSSDLLAGGPVDIQYFGAGTRLSVL.

The CDR3 nucleotides read TGTGCCAGCAGCTTGGGACAGGAGGGTGAAAAACTGTTTTTT. Translating it yields CASSLGQEGEKLFF. The V gene is TRBV5-4, the J gene TRBJ1-4; maybe TRBD1 (6 bases). CDR3 size: 14 residues. Deletions cut 0 bases from V and 7 bases from J, with 10 bases between. Germline assignment: CDR1 SGHNT and CDR2 YYREEE (reference sequence).

The chain has TRBV27 and TRBJ2-1; TRBD2 matches 10 bases. The junction had 6 bases not matched to a gene; V was cut back by 7 bases and J by 6 bases. Germline V lookup: CDR1 MNHEY, CDR2 SMNVEV (reference sequence). The CDR3 is made up of 14 amino acids. CDR3 in DNA: TGTGCCAGCACGAGCGGGGGGGCCTCCAATGAGCAGTTCTTC. The encoded protein is CASTSGGASNEQFF.

With respect to this clone: The same CDR3 arises from other DNA sequences in this sample as well. The gene calls are TRBV28 and TRBJ2-5; D may be TRBD2 (5 bases). Trimming stripped 3 bases from V and 5 bases from J, with 10 bases between. The CDR3 is 13 residues long. Germline V gene data show CDR1 as MDHEN and CDR2 as SYDVKM. CDR3 sequence (DNA): TGTGCCAGCAGTTTTGCGGGCGGGGAGACCCAGTACTTC. Residues: CASSFAGGETQYF.

The count of this clone is one. J is TRBJ1-1 and V is TRBV11-2; 8 bases match TRBD1. V lost 1 base and J lost 3; bases outside the gene matches: 10. The CDR3 has 17 amino acids. Germline V gene sequence: CDR1 SGHAT, CDR2 FQNNGV. The CDR3 loop reads CASSLAALQGAYTEAFF. The DNA for the CDR3 is TGTGCCAGCAGCTTAGCCGCACTCCAGGGGGCGTACACTGAAGCTTTCTTT. Together with reference TRBV11-2 and TRBJ1-1, the CDR3 gives the full variable domain: EAGVAQSPRYKIIEKRQSVAFWCNPISGHATLYWYQQILGQGPKLLIQFQNNGVVDDSQLPKDRFSAERLKGVDSTLKIQPAKLEDSAVYLCASSLAALQGAYTEAFFGQGTRLTVV.

The rearrangement joins TRBV12-5 to TRBJ2-5; D ambiguous. Germline CDR1 reads LGHNT; CDR2 reads FRNRAP. With 3 bases removed from V and 4 bases from J, the gap between germline ends came to 9 bases. The CDR3 consists of 13 residues. The CDR3 bases are TGTGCTAGTGGTTTCTGGGTGAGAGAGACCCAGTACTTC. This sequence encodes CASGFWVRETQYF.

The chain has TRBV6-5 and TRBJ2-7, with D tentatively TRBD2 (5 bases). CDR3 length: 15 residues. CDR1 and CDR2 (germline): MNHEY, SVGAGI. The V gene lost 2 bases and the J gene lost 3 bases, with 14 bases spanning the gap. The CDR3: CASSYEAGGFYEQYF. The CDR3 coding sequence is TGTGCCAGCAGTTACGAGGCAGGAGGTTTCTACGAGCAGTACTTC.

The V call is TRBV6-1, the J call TRBJ1-6, with TRBD1 identical over 7 bases. The CDR3 extends over 16 amino acids. The germline gives CDR1 MNHNS, CDR2 SASEGT. With V trimmed by 2 bases and J by 7 bases, 8 bases remained unmatched. The CDR3, as DNA: TGTGCCAGCAGTGAATTTATAGGGGGCGGGAATTCACCCCTCCACTTT. It translates to CASSEFIGGGNSPLHF.